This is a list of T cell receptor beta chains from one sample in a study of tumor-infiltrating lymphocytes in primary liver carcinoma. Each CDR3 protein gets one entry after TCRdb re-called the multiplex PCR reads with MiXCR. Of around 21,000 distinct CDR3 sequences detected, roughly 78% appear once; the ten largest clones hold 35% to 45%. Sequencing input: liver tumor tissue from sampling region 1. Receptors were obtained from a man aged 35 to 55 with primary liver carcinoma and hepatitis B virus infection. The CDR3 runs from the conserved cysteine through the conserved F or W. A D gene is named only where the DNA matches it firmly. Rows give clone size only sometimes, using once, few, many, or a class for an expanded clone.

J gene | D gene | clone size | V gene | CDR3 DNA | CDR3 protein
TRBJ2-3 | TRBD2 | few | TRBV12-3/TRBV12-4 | TGTGGCAGCAGGAAGACTAGCGGGAGCACAGATACACAGTATTTT | CGSRKTSGSTDTQYF
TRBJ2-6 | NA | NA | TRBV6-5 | TGCGCCTGCAGTACCGTCGCGGGGGCCAACGTCCTGACTTTC | CACSTVAGANVLTF
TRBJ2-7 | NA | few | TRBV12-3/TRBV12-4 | TGTGCCAGTAGTTTAGCTGCAAGGGTTAACTACGAGCAGTACTTC | CASSLAARVNYEQYF
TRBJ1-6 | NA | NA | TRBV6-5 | NA | CASSYWGAGTVGSPIRF
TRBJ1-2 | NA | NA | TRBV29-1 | TGCAGCGTGAGGACATGGGACTATGGTTACACCTTC | CSVRTWDYGYTF
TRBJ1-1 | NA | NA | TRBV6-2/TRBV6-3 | TGTGCCGGCAACTCGACGGCATACCCTGAAGCTTTCTTT | CAGNSTAYPEAFF
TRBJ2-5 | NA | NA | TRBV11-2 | TGTGGCAGCAGCCAAACTCCTGGAGGGGGGAAAGAGACCCAATATTTC | CGSSQTPGGGKETQYF
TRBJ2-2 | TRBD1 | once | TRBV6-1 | TGTGCCAGCAGCCCTAAGGGGCAAGGGGGCAAGAACACCGTGGAGCTGTTTTTT | CASSPKGQGGKNTVELFF
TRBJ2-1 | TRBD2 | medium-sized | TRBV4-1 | TGCGCCAGCAGCCAAGTTATTGGGACTAGCGACAATGAGCAGTTCTTC | CASSQVIGTSDNEQFF
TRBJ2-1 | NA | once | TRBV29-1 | TGCAGCGTCGCCACACTTCGGCCCTGGTTCCGTCAAGAGCAGTTTTTC | CSVATLRPWFRQEQFF
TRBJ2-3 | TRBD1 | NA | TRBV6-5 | TGTGCAAGCAGTAGACAGGGGCGGAGCACAGATACGCGGTATTTT | CASSRQGRSTDTRYF
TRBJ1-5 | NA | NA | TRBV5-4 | TGTGCCAGCAGCTTCTCGGAGACGAAACAATCATCCCCAGCATTT | CASSFSETKQSSPAF
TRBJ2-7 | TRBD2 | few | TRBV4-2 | TGTGCCAGCAATGGAAAACCGGGACTAGCGGGAGGGCCACACGGGCAGTATTTC | CASNGKPGLAGGPHGQYF
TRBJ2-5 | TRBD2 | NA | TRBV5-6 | TGTGCCAGCAGCCTTCAGGGACTAGCCTGGCAGACCCAGTACTTC | CASSLQGLAWQTQYF
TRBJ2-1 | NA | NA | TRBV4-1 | TGCGCCAGCAGCCAAGGGCTAGCTGAAGGCTCCTACATTGAGCAGTTATTC | CASSQGLAEGSYIEQLF
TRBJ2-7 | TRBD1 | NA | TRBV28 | TGTGCCAGCAGTTCAATGGGACAGGGATACTACGAGTACTACTTC | CASSSMGQGYYEYYF
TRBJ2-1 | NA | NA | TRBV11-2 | TGTGCTAGCAGCATATACCGGCTAGTTAGTGAGCAGTCCTTC | CASSIYRLVSEQSF
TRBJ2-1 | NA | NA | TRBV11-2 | TGTGCCGGCAGCTTAGATGGGCGATTCAGCAGGACCCTTTACGATGAGCAGTTCTTC | CAGSLDGRFSRTLYDEQFF
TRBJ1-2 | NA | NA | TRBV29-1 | TGCAGCGTTGCCGTCAGGGGCAGCTATGGCTACACCTTC | CSVAVRGSYGYTF
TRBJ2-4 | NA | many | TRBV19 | TGTGCCAGTAGTATTAAGGGAAGCGGATTAGCCAAAAACATTCAGTACTTC | CASSIKGSGLAKNIQYF
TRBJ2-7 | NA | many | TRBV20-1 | TGCAGTGCTAGAGGGCCATCGGGATGGTACTTC | CSARGPSGWYF
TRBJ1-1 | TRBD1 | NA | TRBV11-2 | TGTGCCAGCAGCCTATCCAGGGGGTTGGCGAACACTGAAGTTTTCTTT | CASSLSRGLANTEVFF
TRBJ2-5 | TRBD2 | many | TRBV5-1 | TGCGCCAGCAGCTTTGCAGCTCTAGCGGGAGAGCGTAAAGGGTGGCAAGAGACCCAGTACTTC | CASSFAALAGERKGWQETQYF
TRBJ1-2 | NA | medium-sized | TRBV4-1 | TGCGCCAGCAGCCAAGATCCGGGAATTGACTATGGCTACACCTTC | CASSQDPGIDYGYTF
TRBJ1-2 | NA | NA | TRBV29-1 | TGCAGCGCCCTAGCTAACCCGGCGGCGGGCTACACCTTC | CSALANPAAGYTF
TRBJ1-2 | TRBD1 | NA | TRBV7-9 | TGTGCCAGCAGAAGGGACAGGTGGTTTCATGGCTACACCTTC | CASRRDRWFHGYTF
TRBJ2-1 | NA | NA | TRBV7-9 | TGTGCCACCAGCTTACCATATCAGGGGTCCAAAACAAATGAGCAGTTCTTC | CATSLPYQGSKTNEQFF
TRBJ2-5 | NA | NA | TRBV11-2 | TGTACCAGCAGCTTAGTGAGGCTAGCCCTAGGAAAAAAAGAGACCCAGTACTTC | CTSSLVRLALGKKETQYF
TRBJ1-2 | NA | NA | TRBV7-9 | TGTGACAGCAGTCCCGAGGGCAAGCTGTCCCAGTATGGCTACACCTTC | CDSSPEGKLSQYGYTF
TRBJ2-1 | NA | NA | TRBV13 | TGTGCCAGCAGCTCTCGCCTAACGGGAGCCCATGACTACGATGAGCAGTTCTTC | CASSSRLTGAHDYDEQFF
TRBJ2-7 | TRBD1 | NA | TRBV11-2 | TGTGCCAGCGGCTCGGGACAGGGGGCATACGAGCAGTACTTC | CASGSGQGAYEQYF
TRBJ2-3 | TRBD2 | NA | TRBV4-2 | TGTGCCAGCAGTCAAGCGGCGCTTCTAGCGGGAGCAACAGGTACGCAATATTTT | CASSQAALLAGATGTQYF
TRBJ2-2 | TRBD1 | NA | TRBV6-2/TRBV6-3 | TGTACCAGCAGTTTTCCGGGACAGGGGCTCACCGGGGAGCTGTTTTTT | CTSSFPGQGLTGELFF
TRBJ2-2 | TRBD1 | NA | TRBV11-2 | TGTGCCAGCAGCTTTGATCGGGACAGGGTCGTCACCGGGGAGCTGTTTTTT | CASSFDRDRVVTGELFF
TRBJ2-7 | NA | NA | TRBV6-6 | TGTGCCAGCAGTTCTAGCCAGGAGATCTCCTACGAGCCGTACTTC | CASSSSQEISYEPYF
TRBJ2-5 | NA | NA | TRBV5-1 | TGCGCCAGCATCCTACTGCCCCTTGGCCAAGGGACCCAGTACTTC | CASILLPLGQGTQYF
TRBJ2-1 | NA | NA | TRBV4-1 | TGCGTCAGCAGCCCGCTCGGTAGCAACAACATTGAGCAGTTCTTC | CVSSPLGSNNIEQFF
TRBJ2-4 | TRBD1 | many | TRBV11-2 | TGTGCCAGCAGCTTAGAGTCAGGGGGTAGAAACATTCAGTACTTC | CASSLESGGRNIQYF
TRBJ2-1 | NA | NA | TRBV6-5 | TGTGCCAGCACTGGCCAGGGGAACAATGAGCAGTTCTTC | CASTGQGNNEQFF
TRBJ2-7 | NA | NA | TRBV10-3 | TGTGCCATCGGCGGGGCACTCATAAGCTCCTATGAGCAGTACTTC | CAIGGALISSYEQYF
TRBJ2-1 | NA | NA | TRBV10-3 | TGTGCCTTCAATGAGCAGGACGAGGGGGAGCAGTTCTTC | CAFNEQDEGEQFF
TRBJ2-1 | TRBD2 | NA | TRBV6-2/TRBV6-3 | TGTGCCAGCAGCCCCGATGGCGGGAGGGCCTCGCTTTTGCCAAATGAGCCTTTCTTC | CASSPDGGRASLLPNEPFF
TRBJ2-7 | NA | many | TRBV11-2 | TGTGCCAGCAGCTTAGTGGGGGGGCTTGGCGAGCAGTACTTC | CASSLVGGLGEQYF
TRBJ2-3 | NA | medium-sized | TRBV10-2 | TGCGCCAGCAGGGACCTGAAGGGCACAGATACGCAGTATTTT | CASRDLKGTDTQYF
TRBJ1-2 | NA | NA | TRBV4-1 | TGCGCCAGCAACCGAGGTCGGGACATAGGCTACTATGGCTACACCTTC | CASNRGRDIGYYGYTF
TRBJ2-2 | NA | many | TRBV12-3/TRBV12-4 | TGTGCCAGCAGTTTATACCCAGGGTCCAACACCGGGGAGCTGTTTTTT | CASSLYPGSNTGELFF
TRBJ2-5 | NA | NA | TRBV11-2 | TGTGCAAGCAGCTTAACTCTGGAAGAGACCCAGTACTTC | CASSLTLEETQYF
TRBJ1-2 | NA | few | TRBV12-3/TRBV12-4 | TGTGACAGCAGTTTAGTCGTCGGCTATGACTACACCTTC | CDSSLVVGYDYTF
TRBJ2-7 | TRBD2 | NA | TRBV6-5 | TGTGCCAACAGATACTCGGGGGGTGACGAACAGTACTTC | CANRYSGGDEQYF